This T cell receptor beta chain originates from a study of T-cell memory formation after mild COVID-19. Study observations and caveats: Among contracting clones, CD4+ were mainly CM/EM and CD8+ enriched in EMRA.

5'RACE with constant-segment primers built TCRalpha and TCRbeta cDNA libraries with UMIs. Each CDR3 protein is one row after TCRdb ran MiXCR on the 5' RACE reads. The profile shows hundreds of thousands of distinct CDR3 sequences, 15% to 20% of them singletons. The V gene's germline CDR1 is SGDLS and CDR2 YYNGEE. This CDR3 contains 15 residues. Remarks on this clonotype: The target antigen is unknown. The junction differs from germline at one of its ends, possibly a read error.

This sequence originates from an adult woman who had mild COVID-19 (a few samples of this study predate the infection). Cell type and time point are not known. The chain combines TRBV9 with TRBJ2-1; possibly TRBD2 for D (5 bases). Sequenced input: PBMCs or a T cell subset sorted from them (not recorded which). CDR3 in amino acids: CASSPQGGSNNEQFF. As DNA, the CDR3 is TGTGCCAGCAGCCCCCAAGGAGGCTCCAACAATGAGCAGTTCTTC.